This T cell receptor beta chain originates from a study of blood T cell repertoires in COVID-19. Study information: Italy, Spain and the United States were the sources of the convalescent and acute COVID-19 samples. PBMCs, B-cell-depleted T cells, or T cells were the source of the cDNA or gDNA that made up the material.

Methods used by the authors: Cell counts per sample came from amplifying reference gene primers. Produced via immunoSEQ multiplex PCR; TCRdb's table is partial and in-frame only. V, J and clone size reflect that table, while D and trimming were determined from the DNA. The sample gives about 52,000 clones, roughly 91% of which show up once; 7.5% to 10% is in the top ten. J gave up 6 bases and V 3 bases, and 9 bases lay outside the gene matches. This CDR3 spans 16 amino acids. Germline loops: CDR1 SGHTA, CDR2 FQGNSA. This chain joins TRBV7-2 and TRBJ2-7, with TRBD2 matching 12 bases. The sample consisted of peripheral blood. The origin of this receptor is an older man with active or convalescent COVID-19. CDR3 nucleotide sequence: TGTGCCAGCAGCTTCCGTCAACTAGCGGGAGGTGGCGAGCAGTACTTC. Amino acids: CASSFRQLAGGGEQYF. The whole variable domain, filled in from reference TRBV7-2 and TRBJ2-7, reads GAGVSQSPSNKVTEKGKDVELRCDPISGHTALYWYRQSLGQGLEFLIYFQGNSAPDKSGLPSDRFSAERTGGSVSTLTIQRTQQEDSAVYLCASSFRQLAGGGEQYFGPGTRLTVT.